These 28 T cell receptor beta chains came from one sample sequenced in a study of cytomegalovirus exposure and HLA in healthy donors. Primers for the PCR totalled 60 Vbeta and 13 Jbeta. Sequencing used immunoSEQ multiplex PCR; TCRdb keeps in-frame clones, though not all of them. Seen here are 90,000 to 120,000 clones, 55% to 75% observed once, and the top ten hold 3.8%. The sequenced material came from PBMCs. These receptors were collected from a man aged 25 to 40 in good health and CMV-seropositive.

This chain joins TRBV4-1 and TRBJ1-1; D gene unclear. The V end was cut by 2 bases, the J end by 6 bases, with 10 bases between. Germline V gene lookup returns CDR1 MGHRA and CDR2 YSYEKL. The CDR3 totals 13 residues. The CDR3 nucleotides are TGCGCCAGCAGCCAAACAGAATTGGCTGAAGCTTTCTTT. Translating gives CASSQTELAEAFF.

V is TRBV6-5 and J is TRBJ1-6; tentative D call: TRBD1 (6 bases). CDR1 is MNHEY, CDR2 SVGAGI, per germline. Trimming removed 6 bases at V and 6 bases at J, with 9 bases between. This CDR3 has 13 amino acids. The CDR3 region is CASRGRGNSPLHF. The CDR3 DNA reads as TGTGCCAGCAGGGGCAGGGGTAATTCACCCCTCCACTTT.

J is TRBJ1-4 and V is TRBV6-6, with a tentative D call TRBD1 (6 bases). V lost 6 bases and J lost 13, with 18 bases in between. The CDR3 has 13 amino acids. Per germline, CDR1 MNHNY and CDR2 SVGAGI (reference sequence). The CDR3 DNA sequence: TGTGCCAGCAGCCGGGACATTCTAAGGGGACTGTTTTTT. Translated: CASSRDILRGLFF.

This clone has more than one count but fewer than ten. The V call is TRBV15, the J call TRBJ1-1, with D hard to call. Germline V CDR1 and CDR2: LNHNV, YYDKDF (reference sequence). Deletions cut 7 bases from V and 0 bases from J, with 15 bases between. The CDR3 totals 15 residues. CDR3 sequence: CATKFSETMNTEAFF. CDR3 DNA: TGTGCCACCAAGTTCTCCGAGACAATGAACACTGAAGCTTTCTTT.

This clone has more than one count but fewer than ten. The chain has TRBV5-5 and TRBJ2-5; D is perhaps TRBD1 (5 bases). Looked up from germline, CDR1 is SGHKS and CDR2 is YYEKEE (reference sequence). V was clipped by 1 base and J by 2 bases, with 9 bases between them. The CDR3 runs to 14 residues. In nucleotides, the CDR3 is TGTGCCAGCAGCTTGATCACAGGTCAAGAGACCCAGTACTTC. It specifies CASSLITGQETQYF.

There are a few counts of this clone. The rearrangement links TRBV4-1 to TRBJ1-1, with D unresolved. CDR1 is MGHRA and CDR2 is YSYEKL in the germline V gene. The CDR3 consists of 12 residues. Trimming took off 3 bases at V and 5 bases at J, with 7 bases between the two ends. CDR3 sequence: CASSHRGTEAFF. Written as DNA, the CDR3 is TGCGCCAGCAGCCATAGAGGGACTGAAGCTTTCTTT.

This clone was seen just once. The CDR3 bases are TGTGCCAGCAGTGAAGCGGGGGTAGGCGGGGTAAGGCAGTTCTTC. It specifies CASSEAGVGGVRQFF. The chain carries TRBV2 and TRBJ2-1; tentatively, D is TRBD2 (6 bases). Germline V gene sequence: CDR1 SNHLY, CDR2 FYNNEI. The CDR3 extends over 15 amino acids. Trimming took off 0 bases at V and 12 bases at J, with 18 bases between the two ends.

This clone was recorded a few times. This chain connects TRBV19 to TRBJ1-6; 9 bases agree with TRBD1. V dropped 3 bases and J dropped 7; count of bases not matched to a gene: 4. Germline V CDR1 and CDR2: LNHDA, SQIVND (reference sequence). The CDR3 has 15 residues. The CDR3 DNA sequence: TGTGCCAGTAGTATTCGGGACAGGGACAATTCACCCCTCCACTTT. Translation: CASSIRDRDNSPLHF.

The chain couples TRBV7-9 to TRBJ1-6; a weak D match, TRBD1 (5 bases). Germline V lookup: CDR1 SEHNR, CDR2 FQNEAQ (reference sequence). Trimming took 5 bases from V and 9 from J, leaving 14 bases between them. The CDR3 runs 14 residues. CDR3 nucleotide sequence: TGTGCCAGCAGCCCAGTCCAGGGAAGTTCACCCCTCCACTTT. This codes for CASSPVQGSSPLHF.

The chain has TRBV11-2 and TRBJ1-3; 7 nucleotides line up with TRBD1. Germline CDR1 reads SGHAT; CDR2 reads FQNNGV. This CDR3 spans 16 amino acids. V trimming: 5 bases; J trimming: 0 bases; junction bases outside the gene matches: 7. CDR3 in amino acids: CASSPQGVSSGNTIYF. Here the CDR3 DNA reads TGTGCCAGCAGCCCTCAGGGGGTGAGCTCTGGAAACACCATATATTTT.

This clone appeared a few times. CDR3 sequence: CASSPRTGSGYTF. The CDR3 coding sequence is TGTGCCAGCTCACCGAGGACAGGGAGTGGCTACACCTTC. The chain uses TRBV18 and TRBJ1-2; 8 nucleotides line up with TRBD1. V dropped 3 bases and J dropped 7; count of bases not matched to a gene: 4. The CDR3 is 13 amino acids. Germline-derived CDR1 and CDR2 are KGHSH and LQKENI.

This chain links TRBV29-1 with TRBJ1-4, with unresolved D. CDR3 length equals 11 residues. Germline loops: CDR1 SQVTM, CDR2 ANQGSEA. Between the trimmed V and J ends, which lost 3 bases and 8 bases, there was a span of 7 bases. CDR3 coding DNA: TGCAGCGTTGATTCGGGAGAAAAACTGTTTTTT. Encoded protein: CSVDSGEKLFF.

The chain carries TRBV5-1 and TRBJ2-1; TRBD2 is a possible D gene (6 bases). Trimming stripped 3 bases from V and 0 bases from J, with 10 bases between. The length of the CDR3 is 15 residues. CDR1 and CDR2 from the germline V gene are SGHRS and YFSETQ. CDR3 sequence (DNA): TGCGCCAGCAGCTGGGACTCGAGCTCCTACAATGAGCAGTTCTTC. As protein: CASSWDSSSYNEQFF.

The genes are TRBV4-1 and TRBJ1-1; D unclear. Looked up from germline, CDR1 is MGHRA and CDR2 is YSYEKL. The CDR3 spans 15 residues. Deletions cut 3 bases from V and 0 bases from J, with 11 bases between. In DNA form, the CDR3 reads TGCGCCAGCAGCCAGCTAGTTGCTATGAACACTGAAGCTTTCTTT. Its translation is CASSQLVAMNTEAFF.

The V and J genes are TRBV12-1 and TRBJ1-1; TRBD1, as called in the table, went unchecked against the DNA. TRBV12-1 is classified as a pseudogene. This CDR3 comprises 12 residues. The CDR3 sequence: CASSFVRVEAFF. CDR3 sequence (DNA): TGTGCCAGCAGCTTTGTCAGGGTTGAAGCTTTCTTT.

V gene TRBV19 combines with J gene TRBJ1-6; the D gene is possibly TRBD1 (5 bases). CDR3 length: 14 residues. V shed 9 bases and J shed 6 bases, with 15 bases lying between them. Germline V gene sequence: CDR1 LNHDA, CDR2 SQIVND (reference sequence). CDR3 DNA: TGTGCCAGCCGGGGGGGGGTTACTAATTCACCCCTCCACTTT. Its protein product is CASRGGVTNSPLHF. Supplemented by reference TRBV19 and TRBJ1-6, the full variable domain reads DGGITQSPKYLFRKEGQNVTLSCEQNLNHDAMYWYRQDPGQGLRLIYYSQIVNDFQKGDIAEGYSVSREKKESFPLTVTSAQKNPTAFYLCASRGGVTNSPLHFGNGTRLTVT.

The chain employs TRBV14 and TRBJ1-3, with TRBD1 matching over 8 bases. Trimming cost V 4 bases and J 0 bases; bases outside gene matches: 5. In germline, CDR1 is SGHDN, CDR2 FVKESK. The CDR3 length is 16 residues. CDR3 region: CASSPTGVFSGNTIYF. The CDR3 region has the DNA TGTGCCAGCAGCCCGACAGGGGTGTTCTCTGGAAACACCATATATTTT.

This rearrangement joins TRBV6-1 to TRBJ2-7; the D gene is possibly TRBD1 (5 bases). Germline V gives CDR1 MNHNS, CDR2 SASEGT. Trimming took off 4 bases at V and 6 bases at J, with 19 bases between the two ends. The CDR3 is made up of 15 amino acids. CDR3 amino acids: CASSARGTTPAEQYF. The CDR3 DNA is TGTGCCAGCAGTGCAAGGGGCACAACCCCGGCCGAGCAGTACTTC.

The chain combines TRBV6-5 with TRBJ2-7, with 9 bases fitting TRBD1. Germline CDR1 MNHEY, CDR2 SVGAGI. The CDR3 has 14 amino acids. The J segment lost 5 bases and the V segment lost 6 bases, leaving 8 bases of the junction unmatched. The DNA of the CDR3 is TGTGCCAGCAGCCGGGGACAGGGAAACCACGAGCAGTACTTC. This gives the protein CASSRGQGNHEQYF.

CDR3 region: CASSSLIAYNEQFF. DNA for the CDR3: TGTGCCAGCAGCTCACTGATAGCCTACAATGAGCAGTTCTTC. The gene calls are TRBV7-2 and TRBJ2-1; unclear D gene. CDR3 length: 14 amino acids. With 4 bases removed from V and 2 bases from J, the gap between germline ends came to 9 bases. Germline V lookup: CDR1 SGHTA, CDR2 FQGNSA. Drawing the rest from reference TRBV7-2 and TRBJ2-1, the complete variable domain is GAGVSQSPSNKVTEKGKDVELRCDPISGHTALYWYRQSLGQGLEFLIYFQGNSAPDKSGLPSDRFSAERTGGSVSTLTIQRTQQEDSAVYLCASSSLIAYNEQFFGPGTRLTVL.

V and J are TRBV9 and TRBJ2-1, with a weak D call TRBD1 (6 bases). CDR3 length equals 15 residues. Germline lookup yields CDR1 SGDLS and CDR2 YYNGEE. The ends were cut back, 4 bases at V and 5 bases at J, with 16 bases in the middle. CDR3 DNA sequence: TGTGCCAGCAGCCCACGTTGGGGGCGGAACAATGAGCAGTTCTTC. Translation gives CASSPRWGRNNEQFF.

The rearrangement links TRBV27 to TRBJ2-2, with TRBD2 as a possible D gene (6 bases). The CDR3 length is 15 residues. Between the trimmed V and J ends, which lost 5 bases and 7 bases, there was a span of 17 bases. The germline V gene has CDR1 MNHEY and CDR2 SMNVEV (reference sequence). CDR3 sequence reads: CASSQEGAGNGELFF. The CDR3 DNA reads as TGTGCCAGCAGTCAGGAGGGTGCTGGGAACGGGGAGCTGTTTTTT.

CDR3 nucleotides: TGTGCCAGCTCGCCGGAGAATCAGGGGACCACAGATACGCAGTATTTT. Translated: CASSPENQGTTDTQYF. J is TRBJ2-3 and V is TRBV18, with D possibly matching TRBD1 (6 bases). Deletions cut 6 bases from V and 2 bases from J, with 18 bases between. CDR3 length: 16 residues. Germline CDR1 KGHSH, CDR2 LQKENI.

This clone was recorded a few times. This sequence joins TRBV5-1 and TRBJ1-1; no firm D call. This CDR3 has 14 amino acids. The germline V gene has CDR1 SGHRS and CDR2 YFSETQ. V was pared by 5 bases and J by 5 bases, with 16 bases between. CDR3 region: CASRMEVLGTEAFF. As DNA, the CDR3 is TGCGCCAGCAGGATGGAGGTACTTGGAACTGAAGCTTTCTTT.

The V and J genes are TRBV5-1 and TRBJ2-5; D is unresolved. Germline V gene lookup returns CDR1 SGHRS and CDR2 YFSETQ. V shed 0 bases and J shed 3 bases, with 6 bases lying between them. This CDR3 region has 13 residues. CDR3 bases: TGCGCCAGCAGCTTGGGGGCAAAAGAGACCCAGTACTTC. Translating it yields CASSLGAKETQYF.

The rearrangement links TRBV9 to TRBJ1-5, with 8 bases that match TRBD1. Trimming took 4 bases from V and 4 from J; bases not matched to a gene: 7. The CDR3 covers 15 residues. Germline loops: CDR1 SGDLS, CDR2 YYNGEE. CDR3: CASSSGQGPNQPQHF. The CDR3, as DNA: TGTGCCAGCAGCTCCGGACAGGGCCCTAATCAGCCCCAGCATTTT.

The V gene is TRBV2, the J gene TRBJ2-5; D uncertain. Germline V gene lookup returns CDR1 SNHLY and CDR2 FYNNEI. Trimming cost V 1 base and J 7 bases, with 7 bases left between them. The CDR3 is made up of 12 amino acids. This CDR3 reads CASSEDTGTQYF. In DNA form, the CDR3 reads TGTGCCAGCAGTGAAGATACGGGGACCCAGTACTTC.

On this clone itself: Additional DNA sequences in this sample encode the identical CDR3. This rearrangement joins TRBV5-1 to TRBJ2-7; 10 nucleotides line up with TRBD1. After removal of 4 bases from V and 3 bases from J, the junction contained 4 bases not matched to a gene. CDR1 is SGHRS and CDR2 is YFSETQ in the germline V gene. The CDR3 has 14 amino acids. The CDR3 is CASSLDRGGYEQYF. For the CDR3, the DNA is TGCGCCAGCAGCCTGGACAGGGGGGGCTACGAGCAGTACTTC.